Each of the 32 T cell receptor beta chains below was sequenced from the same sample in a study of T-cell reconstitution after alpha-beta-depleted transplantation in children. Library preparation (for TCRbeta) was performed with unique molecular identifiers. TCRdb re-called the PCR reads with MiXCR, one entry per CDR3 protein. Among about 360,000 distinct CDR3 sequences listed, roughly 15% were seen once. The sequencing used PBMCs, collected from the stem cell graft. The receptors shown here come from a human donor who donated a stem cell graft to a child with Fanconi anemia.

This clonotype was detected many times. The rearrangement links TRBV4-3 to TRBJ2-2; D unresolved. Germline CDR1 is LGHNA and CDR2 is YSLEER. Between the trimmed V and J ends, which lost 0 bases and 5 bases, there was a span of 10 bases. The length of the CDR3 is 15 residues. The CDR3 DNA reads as TGCGCCAGCAGCCAAGAGGCCCTGGGGACCGGGGAGCTGTTTTTT. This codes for CASSQEALGTGELFF.

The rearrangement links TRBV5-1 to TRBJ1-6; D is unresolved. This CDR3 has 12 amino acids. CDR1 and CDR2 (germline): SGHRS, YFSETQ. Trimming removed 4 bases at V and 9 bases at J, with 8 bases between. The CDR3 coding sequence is TGCGCCAGCAGCAACGGGCCTTCACCCCTCCACTTT. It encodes CASSNGPSPLHF.

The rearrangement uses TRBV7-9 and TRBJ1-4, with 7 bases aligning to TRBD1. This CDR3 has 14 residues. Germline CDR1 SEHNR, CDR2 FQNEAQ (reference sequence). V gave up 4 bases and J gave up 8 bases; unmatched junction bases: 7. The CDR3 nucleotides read TGTGCCAGCAGCTACGGACAGGCTGGAGAAAAACTGTTTTTT. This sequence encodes CASSYGQAGEKLFF.

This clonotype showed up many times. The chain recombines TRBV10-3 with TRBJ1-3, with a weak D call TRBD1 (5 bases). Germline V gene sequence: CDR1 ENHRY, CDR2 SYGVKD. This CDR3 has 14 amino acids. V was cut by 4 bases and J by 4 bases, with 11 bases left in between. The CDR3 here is CAISVGGLGNTIYF. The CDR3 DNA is TGTGCCATCAGTGTTGGGGGACTAGGAAACACCATATATTTT.

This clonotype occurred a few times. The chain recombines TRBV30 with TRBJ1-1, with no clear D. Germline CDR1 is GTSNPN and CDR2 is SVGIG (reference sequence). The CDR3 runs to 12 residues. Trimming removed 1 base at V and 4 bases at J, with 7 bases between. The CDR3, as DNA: TGTGCCTGGAGTGGAGCCCCCACTGAAGCTTTCTTT. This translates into CAWSGAPTEAFF.

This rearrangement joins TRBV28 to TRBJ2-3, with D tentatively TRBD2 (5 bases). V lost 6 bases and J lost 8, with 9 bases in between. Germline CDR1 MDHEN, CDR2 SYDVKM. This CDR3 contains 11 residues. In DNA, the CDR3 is TGTGCCAGCAGAGAGAGCGGTACGCAGTATTTT. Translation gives CASRESGTQYF.

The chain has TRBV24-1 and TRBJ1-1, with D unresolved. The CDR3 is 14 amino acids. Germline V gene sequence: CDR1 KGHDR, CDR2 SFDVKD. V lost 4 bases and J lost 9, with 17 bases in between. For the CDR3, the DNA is TGTGCCACCAGTGACCCTCCTCCGGCCGACCAAGCTTTCTTT. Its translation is CATSDPPPADQAFF.

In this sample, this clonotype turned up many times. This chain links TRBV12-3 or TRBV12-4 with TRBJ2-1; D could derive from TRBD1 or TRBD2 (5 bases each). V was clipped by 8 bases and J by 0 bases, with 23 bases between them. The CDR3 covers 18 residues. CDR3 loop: CASQRQTGGASSYNEQFF. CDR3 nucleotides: TGTGCCAGCCAACGGCAAACAGGAGGCGCCAGCTCCTACAATGAGCAGTTCTTC.

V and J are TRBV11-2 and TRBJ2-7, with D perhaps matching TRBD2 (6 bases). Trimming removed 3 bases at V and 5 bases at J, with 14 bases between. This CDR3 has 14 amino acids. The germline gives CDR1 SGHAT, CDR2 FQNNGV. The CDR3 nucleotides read TGTGCCAGCAGCTTGGGACTTTCCGCGGACGAGCAGTACTTC. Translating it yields CASSLGLSADEQYF.

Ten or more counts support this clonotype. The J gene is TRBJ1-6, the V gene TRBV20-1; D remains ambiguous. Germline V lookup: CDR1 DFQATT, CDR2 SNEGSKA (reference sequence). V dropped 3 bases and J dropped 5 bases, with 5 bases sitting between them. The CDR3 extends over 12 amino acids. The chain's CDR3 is CSARVNNSPLHF. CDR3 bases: TGCAGTGCTAGGGTCAATAATTCACCCCTCCACTTT.

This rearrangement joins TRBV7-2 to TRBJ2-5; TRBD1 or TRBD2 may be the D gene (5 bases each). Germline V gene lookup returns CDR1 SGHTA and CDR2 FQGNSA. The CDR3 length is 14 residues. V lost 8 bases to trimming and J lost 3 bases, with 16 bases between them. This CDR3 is CASPTREGEETQYF. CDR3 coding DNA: TGTGCCAGCCCTACGAGGGAAGGGGAAGAGACCCAGTACTTC.

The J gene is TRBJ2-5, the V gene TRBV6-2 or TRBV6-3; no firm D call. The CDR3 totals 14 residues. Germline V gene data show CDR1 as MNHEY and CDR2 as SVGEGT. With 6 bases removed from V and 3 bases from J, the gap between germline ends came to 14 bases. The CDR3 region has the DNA TGTGCCAGCAGCCTGAGGAACCTTAAAGAGACCCAGTACTTC. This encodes CASSLRNLKETQYF.

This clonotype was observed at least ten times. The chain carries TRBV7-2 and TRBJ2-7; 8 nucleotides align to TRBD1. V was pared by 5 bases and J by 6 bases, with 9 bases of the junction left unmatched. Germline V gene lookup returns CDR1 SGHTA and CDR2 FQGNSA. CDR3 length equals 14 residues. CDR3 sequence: CASSKRQGPSEQYF. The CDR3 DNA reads TGTGCCAGCAGCAAGCGACAGGGGCCCAGCGAGCAGTACTTC. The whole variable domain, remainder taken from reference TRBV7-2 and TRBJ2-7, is GAGVSQSPSNKVTEKGKDVELRCDPISGHTALYWYRQSLGQGLEFLIYFQGNSAPDKSGLPSDRFSAERTGGSVSTLTIQRTQQEDSAVYLCASSKRQGPSEQYFGPGTRLTVT.

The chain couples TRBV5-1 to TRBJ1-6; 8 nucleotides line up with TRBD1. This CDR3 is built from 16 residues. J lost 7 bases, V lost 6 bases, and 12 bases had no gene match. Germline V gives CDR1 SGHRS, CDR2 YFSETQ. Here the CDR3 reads CASTDPRTGSNSPLHF. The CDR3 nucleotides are TGCGCCAGCACCGATCCCCGGACAGGGTCCAATTCACCCCTCCACTTT.

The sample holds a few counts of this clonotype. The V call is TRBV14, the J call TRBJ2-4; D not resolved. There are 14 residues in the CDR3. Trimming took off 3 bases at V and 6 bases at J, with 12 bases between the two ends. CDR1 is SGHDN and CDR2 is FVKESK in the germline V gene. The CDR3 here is CASSHDRSLNIQYF. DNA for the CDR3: TGTGCCAGCAGCCATGATCGTAGTTTAAACATTCAGTACTTC.

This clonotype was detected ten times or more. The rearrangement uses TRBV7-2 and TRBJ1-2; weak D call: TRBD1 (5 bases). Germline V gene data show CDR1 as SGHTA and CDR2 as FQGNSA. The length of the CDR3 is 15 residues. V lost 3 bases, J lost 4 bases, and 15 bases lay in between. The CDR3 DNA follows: TGTGCCAGCAGCTTCGGGGGTGGAAAAGGCTATGGCTACACCTTC. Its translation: CASSFGGGKGYGYTF.

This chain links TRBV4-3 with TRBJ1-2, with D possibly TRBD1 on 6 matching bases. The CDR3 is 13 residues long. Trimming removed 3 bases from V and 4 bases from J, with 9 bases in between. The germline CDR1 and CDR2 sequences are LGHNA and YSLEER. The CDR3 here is CASSQTGTYGYTF. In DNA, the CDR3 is TGCGCCAGCAGCCAGACAGGAACCTATGGCTACACCTTC.

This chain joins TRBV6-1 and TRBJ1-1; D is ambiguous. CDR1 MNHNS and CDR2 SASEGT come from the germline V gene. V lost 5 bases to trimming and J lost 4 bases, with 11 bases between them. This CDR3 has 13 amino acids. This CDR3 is CASSPRGGTEAFF. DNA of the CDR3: TGTGCCAGCAGTCCCAGAGGCGGCACTGAAGCTTTCTTT.

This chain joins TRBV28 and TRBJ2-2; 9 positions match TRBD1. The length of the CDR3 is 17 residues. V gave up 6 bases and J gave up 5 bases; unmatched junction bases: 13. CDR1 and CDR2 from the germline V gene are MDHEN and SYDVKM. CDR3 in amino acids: CASSSYGTGKLTGELFF. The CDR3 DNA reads TGTGCCAGCAGCAGCTACGGGACAGGGAAATTAACCGGGGAGCTGTTTTTT.

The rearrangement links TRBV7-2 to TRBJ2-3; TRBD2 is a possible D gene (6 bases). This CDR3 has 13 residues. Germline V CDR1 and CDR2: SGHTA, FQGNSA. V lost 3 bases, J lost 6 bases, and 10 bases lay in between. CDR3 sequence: CASSFAGIDTQYF. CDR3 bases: TGTGCCAGCAGCTTTGCGGGGATCGATACGCAGTATTTT.

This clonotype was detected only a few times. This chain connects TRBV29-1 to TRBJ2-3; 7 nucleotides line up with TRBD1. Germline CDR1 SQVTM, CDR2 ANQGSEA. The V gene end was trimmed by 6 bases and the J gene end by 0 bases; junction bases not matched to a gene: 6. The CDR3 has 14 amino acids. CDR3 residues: CSVDQQGSTDTQYF. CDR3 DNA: TGCAGCGTCGACCAACAGGGGAGCACAGATACGCAGTATTTT.

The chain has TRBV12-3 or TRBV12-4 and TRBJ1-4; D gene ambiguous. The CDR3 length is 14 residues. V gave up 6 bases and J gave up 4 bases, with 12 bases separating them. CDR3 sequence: CASSAQSLNEKLFF. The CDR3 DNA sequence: TGTGCCAGCAGCGCGCAGAGTCTTAATGAAAAACTGTTTTTT.

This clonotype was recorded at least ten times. The CDR3 here is CSVLDRGSDQPQHF. The CDR3, as DNA: TGCAGCGTCCTGGACAGGGGGAGCGATCAGCCCCAGCATTTT. The V call is TRBV29-1, the J call TRBJ1-5; 10 bases align to TRBD1. The CDR3 has 14 residues. J was trimmed by 5 bases and V by 6 bases; bases with no gene match: 7. Germline CDR1 SQVTM, CDR2 ANQGSEA.

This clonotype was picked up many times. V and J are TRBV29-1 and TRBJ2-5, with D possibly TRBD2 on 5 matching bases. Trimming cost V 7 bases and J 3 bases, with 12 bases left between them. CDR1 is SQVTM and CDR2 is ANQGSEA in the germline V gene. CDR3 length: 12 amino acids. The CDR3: CSAREAEETQYF. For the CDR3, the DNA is TGCAGCGCTCGGGAAGCGGAAGAGACCCAGTACTTC.

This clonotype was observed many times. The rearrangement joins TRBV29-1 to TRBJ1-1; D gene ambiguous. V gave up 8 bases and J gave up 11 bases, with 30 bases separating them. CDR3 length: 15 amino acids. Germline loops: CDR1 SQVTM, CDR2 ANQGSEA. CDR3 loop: CSFGSGLAGNAMAFF. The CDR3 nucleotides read TGCAGCTTTGGATCGGGATTGGCAGGAAACGCGATGGCTTTCTTT.

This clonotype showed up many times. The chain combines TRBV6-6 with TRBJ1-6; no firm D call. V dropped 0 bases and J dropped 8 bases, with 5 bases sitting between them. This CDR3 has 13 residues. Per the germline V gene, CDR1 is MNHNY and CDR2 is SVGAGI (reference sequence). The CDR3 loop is CASSYSVHSPLHF. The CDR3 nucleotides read TGTGCCAGCAGTTACTCGGTTCATTCACCCCTCCACTTT.

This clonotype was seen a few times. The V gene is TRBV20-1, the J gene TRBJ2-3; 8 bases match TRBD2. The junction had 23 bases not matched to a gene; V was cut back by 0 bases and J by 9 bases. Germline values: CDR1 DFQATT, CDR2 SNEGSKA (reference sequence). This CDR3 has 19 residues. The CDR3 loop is CSARDRPRSGLVTTVTQYF. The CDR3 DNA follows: TGCAGTGCTAGAGACAGACCTCGGTCGGGACTAGTCACGACAGTCACGCAGTATTTT.

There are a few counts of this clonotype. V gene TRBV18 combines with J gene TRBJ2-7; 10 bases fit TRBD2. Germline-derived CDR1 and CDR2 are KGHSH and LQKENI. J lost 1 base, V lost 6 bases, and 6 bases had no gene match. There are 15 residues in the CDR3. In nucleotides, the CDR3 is TGTGCCAGCTCCCGCGGACTAGCGGTTTCCTACGAGCAGTACTTC. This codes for CASSRGLAVSYEQYF.

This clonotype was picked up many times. Here the CDR3 reads CASSQPATGLGSNEQFF. The CDR3, as DNA: TGTGCCAGCAGCCAGCCCGCGACAGGGCTAGGTTCGAATGAGCAGTTCTTC. The chain uses TRBV7-3 and TRBJ2-1, with 7 nucleotides matching TRBD1. CDR3 size: 17 residues. J was trimmed by 7 bases and V by 5 bases; bases with no gene match: 17. The germline V gene encodes CDR1 SGHTA and CDR2 FQGTGA.

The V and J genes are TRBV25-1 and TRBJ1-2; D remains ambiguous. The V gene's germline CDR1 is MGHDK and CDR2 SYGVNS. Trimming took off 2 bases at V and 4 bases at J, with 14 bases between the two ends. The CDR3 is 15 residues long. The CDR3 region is CASSEGSPQSYGYTF. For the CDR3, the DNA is TGTGCCAGCAGTGAAGGCAGCCCTCAGAGCTATGGCTACACCTTC.

This CDR3 reads CASRRGEGEKLFF. The CDR3, as DNA: TGTGCCAGCAGGAGGGGAGAGGGTGAAAAACTGTTTTTT. V gene TRBV12-3 or TRBV12-4 combines with J gene TRBJ1-4; a weak D match, TRBD1 (5 bases). V was shortened by 6 bases and J by 7 bases, with 12 bases between the two germline ends. This CDR3 has 13 amino acids.

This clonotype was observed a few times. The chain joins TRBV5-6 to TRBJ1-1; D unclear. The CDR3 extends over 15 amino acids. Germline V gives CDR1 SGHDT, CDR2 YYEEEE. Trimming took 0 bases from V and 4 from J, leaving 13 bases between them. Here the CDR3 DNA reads TGTGCCAGCAGCTTGGCCATATATGAGTCCACTGAAGCTTTCTTT. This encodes CASSLAIYESTEAFF.